The next 20 T cell receptor beta chains were all read from a single sample in a study of blood T cell repertoires in COVID-19. Some clones are missing from TCRdb's copy, which holds only in-frame ones; the method was immunoSEQ multiplex PCR. This table has 450,000 or so clones, 80% to 90% appearing once. What was sequenced was peripheral blood. The receptors here all came from a man younger than 30 with COVID-19, enrolled during active disease.

The chain employs TRBV2 and TRBJ2-7; 7 nucleotides align to TRBD1. This CDR3 contains 15 residues. Unmatched junction bases numbered 8, after V lost 5 bases and J lost 1 base. The germline gives CDR1 SNHLY, CDR2 FYNNEI. The CDR3: CASSILGTASYEQYF. The CDR3 DNA follows: TGTGCCAGCAGTATCCTCGGGACAGCATCCTACGAGCAGTACTTC.

The chain has TRBV24-1 and TRBJ1-5; 7 nucleotides line up with TRBD1. With V trimmed by 7 bases and J by 7 bases, 6 bases remained unmatched. The CDR3 has 13 residues. The germline gives CDR1 KGHDR, CDR2 SFDVKD. CDR3 residues: CATREQGRQPQHF. CDR3 DNA: TGTGCCACCAGGGAACAGGGGCGGCAGCCCCAGCATTTT.

J is TRBJ2-3 and V is TRBV19; 8 bases match TRBD1. Germline V gives CDR1 LNHDA, CDR2 SQIVND (reference sequence). The trim removed 2 bases at V and 0 bases at J, leaving 7 bases unmatched. The CDR3 has 17 residues. The CDR3 spells CASSIWGGQGSTDTQYF. CDR3 DNA sequence: TGTGCCAGTAGTATATGGGGCGGACAGGGCAGCACAGATACGCAGTATTTT.

The genes are TRBV30 and TRBJ1-4; D is uncertain. This CDR3 contains 16 residues. Between the trimmed V and J ends, which lost 0 bases and 5 bases, there was a span of 16 bases. Germline loops: CDR1 GTSNPN, CDR2 SVGIG (reference sequence). CDR3 sequence (DNA): TGTGCCTGGAGTGTACCCGTAGCAGAGAGGAATGAAAAACTGTTTTTT. It is translated as CAWSVPVAERNEKLFF.

A single count supports this clone. Here the CDR3 reads CASSYLGLAPDTQYF. CDR3 DNA sequence: TGTGCCAGCAGTTACCTTGGACTAGCACCAGATACGCAGTATTTT. The genes are TRBV6-5 and TRBJ2-3; 8 positions match TRBD2. V shed 2 bases and J 4 bases; nucleotides not matched to a gene: 5. There are 15 residues in the CDR3. Per the germline V gene, CDR1 is MNHEY and CDR2 is SVGAGI.

This clone was detected only once. This chain connects TRBV6-5 to TRBJ2-1; TRBD2 agrees at 7 bases. The CDR3 totals 14 residues. Germline-derived CDR1 and CDR2 are MNHEY and SVGAGI. After removal of 2 bases from V and 5 bases from J, the junction contained 3 bases not matched to a gene. The CDR3 region has the DNA TGTGCCAGCAGTTACAGCGGGGTAAACAATGAGCAGTTCTTC. The encoded protein is CASSYSGVNNEQFF.

This chain joins TRBV7-6 and TRBJ1-3; a possible D gene is TRBD1 (5 bases). Per the germline V gene, CDR1 is SGHVS and CDR2 is FNYEAQ. This CDR3 region has 16 residues. V lost 5 bases and J 0 bases, leaving 14 bases between the germline ends. The CDR3 DNA sequence: TGTGCCAGCAGCGGCCGGGGCGGGGACTCTGGAAACACCATATATTTT. This codes for CASSGRGGDSGNTIYF. Using reference TRBV7-6 and TRBJ1-3 for the parts outside the CDR3, the full variable domain is GAGVSQSPRYKVTKRGQDVALRCDPISGHVSLYWYRQALGQGPEFLTYFNYEAQQDKSGLPNDRFSAERPEGSISTLTIQRTEQRDSAMYRCASSGRGGDSGNTIYFGEGSWLTVV.

The genes are TRBV9 and TRBJ2-3, with D uncertain. The germline V gene has CDR1 SGDLS and CDR2 YYNGEE. This CDR3 is 14 amino acids long. The V and J ends lost 5 bases and 0 bases respectively, with 10 bases between them. As DNA, the CDR3 is TGTGCCAGCAGGCCCGGGTTAAGCACAGATACGCAGTATTTT. Its translation is CASRPGLSTDTQYF. Full variable domain (outside the CDR3, taken from reference TRBV9 and TRBJ2-3): DSGVTQTPKHLITATGQRVTLRCSPRSGDLSVYWYQQSLDQGLQFLIQYYNGEERAKGNILERFSAQQFPDLHSELNLSSLELGDSALYFCASRPGLSTDTQYFGPGTRLTVL.

The V and J genes are TRBV3-1 (or the pseudogene TRBV3-2) and TRBJ2-7, with 7 bases fitting TRBD1. The V gene's germline CDR1 is LGHDT and CDR2 YNNKEL (reference sequence). The CDR3 runs to 15 residues. The V segment lost 1 base and the J segment 3 bases; nucleotides outside the gene matches: 6. Here the CDR3 DNA reads TGTGCCAGCAGCCAAGTGTCGGGACAGATCTACGAGCAGTACTTC. Its translation: CASSQVSGQIYEQYF.

This clone was counted once. J is TRBJ2-6 and V is TRBV5-1; no firm D call. Germline V CDR1 and CDR2: SGHRS, YFSETQ. The ends were cut back, 2 bases at V and 4 bases at J, with 10 bases in the middle. The CDR3 is made up of 15 amino acids. The CDR3 sequence is CASSFTSSGANVLTF. DNA for the CDR3: TGCGCCAGCAGCTTTACATCTTCCGGGGCCAACGTCCTGACTTTC.

The rearrangement uses TRBV18 and TRBJ2-1, with 8 nucleotides matching TRBD1. Germline loops: CDR1 KGHSH, CDR2 LQKENI. The junction had 8 bases not matched to a gene; V was cut back by 3 bases and J by 7 bases. This CDR3 region has 15 residues. The CDR3 nucleotides read TGTGCCAGCTCACCGAGTACAGGGGGTAAAAATGAGCAGTTCTTC. It specifies CASSPSTGGKNEQFF.

The chain links TRBV3-1 (or the pseudogene TRBV3-2) to TRBJ1-2; no clear D gene. The V gene's germline CDR1 is LGHDT and CDR2 YNNKEL (reference sequence). CDR3 size: 13 residues. V lost 8 bases, J lost 4 bases, and 14 bases lay in between. For the CDR3, the DNA is TGTGCCAGCCAGGAAAGGGCGGGCTATGGCTACACCTTC. This encodes CASQERAGYGYTF.

This chain connects TRBV11-2 to TRBJ2-5, with TRBD1 identical over 10 bases. V lost 5 bases, J lost 5 bases, and 5 bases stayed unmatched. Germline CDR1 is SGHAT and CDR2 is FQNNGV. The length of the CDR3 is 14 residues. The CDR3 sequence is CASSLWTGGETQYF. The DNA of the CDR3 is TGTGCCAGCAGCCTCTGGACAGGGGGGGAGACCCAGTACTTC.

The chain employs TRBV11-2 and TRBJ1-6; D unclear. CDR3 length: 14 residues. CDR1 is SGHAT, CDR2 FQNNGV, per germline. With 5 bases removed from V and 10 bases from J, the gap between germline ends came to 15 bases. CDR3 residues: CASSPPRGGSPLHF. The CDR3 bases are TGTGCCAGCAGCCCTCCTCGGGGAGGATCACCCCTCCACTTT. Looking up the rest from reference TRBV11-2 and TRBJ1-6 gives the full variable domain: EAGVAQSPRYKIIEKRQSVAFWCNPISGHATLYWYQQILGQGPKLLIQFQNNGVVDDSQLPKDRFSAERLKGVDSTLKIQPAKLEDSAVYLCASSPPRGGSPLHFGNGTRLTVT.

The J gene is TRBJ2-1, the V gene TRBV5-1; 7 bases map to TRBD2. Per the germline V gene, CDR1 is SGHRS and CDR2 is YFSETQ. CDR3 length: 15 residues. The V gene end was trimmed by 4 bases and the J gene end by 5 bases; junction bases not matched to a gene: 9. The CDR3 coding sequence is TGCGCCAGCAGCCGAGCGGGAACAGTAAACAATGAGCAGTTCTTC. This codes for CASSRAGTVNNEQFF.

A remark on this clone: The sample contains more than one DNA sequence encoding this CDR3. The chain carries TRBV24-1 and TRBJ2-3; D may be TRBD1 (6 bases). Trimming removed 3 bases at V and 1 base at J, with 7 bases between. This CDR3 contains 14 residues. From germline, CDR1 is KGHDR and CDR2 SFDVKD. DNA of the CDR3: TGTGCCACCAGTGATCCAGGGGGCACAGATACGCAGTATTTT. Encoded protein: CATSDPGGTDTQYF.

This clone was seen a handful of times. The same CDR3 also results from other DNA sequences found in this sample. The DNA for the CDR3 is TGTGCCAGTAGTATAGGGGGGGCTGAAGCTTTCTTT. Its protein is CASSIGGAEAFF. The chain combines TRBV19 with TRBJ1-1, with D maybe TRBD1 (5 bases). CDR1 and CDR2 (germline): LNHDA, SQIVND (reference sequence). The CDR3 sequence is 12 residues long. With 1 base removed from V and 6 bases from J, the gap between germline ends came to 6 bases.

This chain joins TRBV2 and TRBJ2-7, with TRBD1 matching 9 bases. Germline trimming cut 7 bases from V and 4 bases from J; bases unmatched to any gene: 5. CDR1 and CDR2 from the germline V gene are SNHLY and FYNNEI. The CDR3 length is 13 residues. CDR3 sequence reads: CASMGQGGYEQYF. The CDR3 nucleotides read TGTGCCAGCATGGGACAGGGCGGGTACGAGCAGTACTTC.

CDR3 sequence: CASTGLSTDTQYF. The CDR3 region has the DNA TGCGCCAGCACGGGGTTAAGCACAGATACGCAGTATTTT. The genes are TRBV10-2 and TRBJ2-3, with a possible D match to TRBD2 (5 bases). The V gene's germline CDR1 is WSHSY and CDR2 SAAADI. Trimming took off 7 bases at V and 0 bases at J, with 8 bases between the two ends. The CDR3 consists of 13 residues.

This chain joins TRBV19 and TRBJ2-3; 7 bases fit TRBD1. V shed 4 bases, J shed 3 bases, and the junction held 4 bases outside the gene matches. The CDR3 runs to 14 residues. The germline V gene has CDR1 LNHDA and CDR2 SQIVND (reference sequence). The CDR3 DNA sequence: TGTGCCAGTAGTAAATGGGACAGAACAGATACGCAGTATTTT. This gives the protein CASSKWDRTDTQYF.